The present entry profiles one T cell receptor (beta chain) with its context. Sequencing was performed with immunoSEQ multiplex PCR; in TCRdb, only in-frame clones are kept and a portion is missing. This sample has 60,000 to 75,000 clones, with about 66% found just once. The entry originates in a study of blood T cell repertoires in COVID-19. On the study more broadly: PBMCs, B-cell-depleted T cells, or T cells were the source of the cDNA or gDNA that made up the material.

CDR1 and CDR2 (germline): SGHRS, YFSETQ. This CDR3 is built from 15 residues. Trimming removed 9 bases from V and 2 bases from J; junction bases left unmatched: 11. The participants were between roughly 18 and 100 years old and came from under 25 US areas. The sample was PBMCs or T cells enriched from blood (not recorded which). The TCR was taken from a woman in her sixties who had been exposed to COVID-19. The V call is TRBV5-1, the J call TRBJ2-7, with 10 nucleotides matching TRBD2. CDR3: CATSPGTSVTYEQYF. As DNA, the CDR3 is TGCGCCACCTCTCCCGGGACTAGCGTTACCTACGAGCAGTACTTC.